The clone carrying this TCR beta chain was found many times. Its specificity is unknown. Researchers barred patients who had uncontrolled infection, other autoimmune disease, pregnancy or lactation. The data originate from a study of T cells in Graves' hyperthyroidism and ophthalmopathy. Study results and limitations: Separation of ophthalmopathy from stable hyperthyroidism was achieved by a 13 V-J model.

Per the germline V gene, CDR1 is MDHEN and CDR2 is SYDVKM. The CDR3 covers 11 residues. Trimming stripped 2 bases from V and 6 bases from J, with 4 bases between. There were TCR beta CDR3 regions amplified from RNA transcripts. The HTBI primer set served for first-round RT-PCR of the TCR CDR3. TCRdb fed the multiplex PCR reads into MiXCR, producing one record per CDR3 protein. The sample lists 600,000 to 650,000 distinct CDR3 sequences, around 20% occurring once. This receptor was identified in a man younger than 40 with Graves' ophthalmopathy. The chain joins TRBV28 to TRBJ1-1, with D hard to call. The material sequenced was blood. The CDR3 region has the DNA TGTGCCAGCAGTTTAAGGGCTGAAGCTTTCTTT. Translated: CASSLRAEAFF. Using reference TRBV28 and TRBJ1-1 for the parts outside the CDR3, the full variable domain is DVKVTQSSRYLVKRTGEKVFLECVQDMDHENMFWYRQDPGLGLRLIYFSYDVKMKEKGDIPEGYSVSREKKERFSLILESASTNQTSMYLCASSLRAEAFFGQGTRLTVV.